The rows below give T cell receptor beta chains drawn from one sample of a study of blood T cells in healthy people across ages. TCRdb redid the calling of the 5' RACE reads with MiXCR, one entry per CDR3 protein. The table includes over 950,000 distinct CDR3 sequences, roughly 50% detected once. Sequenced input: blood. These receptors were collected from a woman in her sixties in good health. Each CDR3 is given with its conserved first and last residue. Fields, in order: V gene, clone size, J gene, CDR3 protein. Some rows mark clone size as missing; the rest say once, few, many or name a class of expanded clone.

V: TRBV20-1; size: once; J: TRBJ1-2; CDR3: CSAREQDGRANYGYTF
V: TRBV28; size: few; J: TRBJ2-4; CDR3: CASSSGGKNIQYF
V: TRBV5-1; size: -; J: TRBJ2-7; CDR3: CASSGHSRGERTYEQYF
V: TRBV15; size: few; J: -; CDR3: CATSRGQGIFYEQYF
V: TRBV29-1; size: -; J: TRBJ2-5; CDR3: CSVATSGAYNEQYF
V: TRBV3-1; size: -; J: -; CDR3: CASSLNGDDETQYF
V: TRBV20-1; size: -; J: -; CDR3: CSARKQAYNEQYF
V: TRBV12-3/TRBV12-4; size: few; J: TRBJ2-5; CDR3: CASSFKREIETQYF
V: TRBV28; size: -; J: TRBJ2-1; CDR3: CASRRGLEQFF
V: TRBV5-6; size: few; J: TRBJ2-5; CDR3: CASSGNWGETQYF
V: TRBV29-1; size: -; J: TRBJ2-1; CDR3: CSAGLAGGSGQFF
V: TRBV7-3; size: -; J: TRBJ2-1; CDR3: CARKTIRGSRGPNNEQFF
V: TRBV9; size: -; J: TRBJ1-2; CDR3: CASSVDGQGDGYTF
V: TRBV20-1; size: -; J: TRBJ2-7; CDR3: CSARPLAGGSWEQYF
V: TRBV5-6; size: once; J: TRBJ1-5; CDR3: CACSLYSSNQPQHF
V: TRBV29-1; size: -; J: TRBJ2-7; CDR3: CSVSRDFTYEQYF
V: TRBV29-1; size: few; J: TRBJ2-7; CDR3: CSVVGRSGKKSNYEQYF
V: TRBV4-3; size: -; J: TRBJ1-2; CDR3: CASSQGPQSGHGYTF
V: TRBV11-1; size: -; J: TRBJ2-1; CDR3: CASSMDRNNEQFF
V: TRBV4-2; size: -; J: TRBJ2-1; CDR3: CASSRLVDEQFF
V: TRBV7-3; size: -; J: -; CDR3: CASSLYIPSRLAGGLILLYEQYF
V: TRBV24-1; size: few; J: TRBJ2-7; CDR3: CATSVRDNEQYF
V: TRBV7-9; size: -; J: TRBJ2-1; CDR3: CASGRGTLTNEQFF
V: TRBV7-8; size: few; J: TRBJ1-1; CDR3: CASSLTGQGWAFF
V: TRBV12-3/TRBV12-4; size: -; J: TRBJ2-4; CDR3: CASSFPSGSLKNIQYF
V: TRBV14; size: few; J: TRBJ2-7; CDR3: CASSPENRGRYYEQYF
V: TRBV20-1; size: many; J: TRBJ1-6; CDR3: CSAPTTRTYNSPLHF
V: TRBV4-2; size: -; J: TRBJ2-7; CDR3: CASSQTGTVPEQYF
V: TRBV2; size: -; J: -; CDR3: CASSGNSGSPEQYF
V: TRBV29-1; size: -; J: -; CDR3: CSVIRSQGLWEETQYF
V: TRBV29-1; size: once; J: -; CDR3: CSVRTYNEQYF
V: TRBV4-1; size: -; J: -; CDR3: CASSPEPGLATYEQYF
V: TRBV29-1; size: few; J: TRBJ2-7; CDR3: CSVRETSYEQYF
V: TRBV12-3/TRBV12-4; size: few; J: TRBJ2-5; CDR3: CASSLGGLAGGPSKETQYF
V: TRBV5-1; size: -; J: TRBJ2-3; CDR3: CASSLKLAGADTQYF
V: TRBV15; size: many; J: TRBJ2-7; CDR3: CATRGTYEQYF
V: TRBV25-1; size: -; J: TRBJ1-1; CDR3: CASRELGPRRTEAFF
V: TRBV16; size: -; J: -; CDR3: CASSRTEPGQGFYEQYF
V: TRBV7-2; size: -; J: TRBJ2-1; CDR3: CASSSRTGEYNEQFF
V: TRBV3-1; size: -; J: -; CDR3: CASSQVGGRHYEQYF
V: TRBV30; size: -; J: TRBJ2-1; CDR3: CAWKDRSSGIINEQFF
V: TRBV20-1; size: -; J: TRBJ2-1; CDR3: CSASGTDINEQFF
V: TRBV20-1; size: -; J: TRBJ2-1; CDR3: CSARAPTQGGSYNEQFF
V: TRBV14; size: -; J: TRBJ2-3; CDR3: CASSQERYSDTQYF
V: TRBV29-1; size: -; J: TRBJ1-2; CDR3: CSGDSLGSTF
V: TRBV7-2; size: -; J: TRBJ1-2; CDR3: CASSKQGGDGYTF